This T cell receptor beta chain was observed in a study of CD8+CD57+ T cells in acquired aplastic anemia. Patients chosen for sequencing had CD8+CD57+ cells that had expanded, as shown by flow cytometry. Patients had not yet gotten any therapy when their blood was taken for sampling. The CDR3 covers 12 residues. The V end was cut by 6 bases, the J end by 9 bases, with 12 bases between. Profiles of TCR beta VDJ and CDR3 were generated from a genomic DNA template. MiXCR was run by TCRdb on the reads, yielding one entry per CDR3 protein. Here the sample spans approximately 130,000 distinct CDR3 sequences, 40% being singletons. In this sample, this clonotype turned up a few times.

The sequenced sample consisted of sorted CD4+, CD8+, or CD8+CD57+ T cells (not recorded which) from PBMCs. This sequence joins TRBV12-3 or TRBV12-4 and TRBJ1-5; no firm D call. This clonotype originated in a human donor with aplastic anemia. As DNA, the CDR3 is TGTGCCAGCAGCCTCGACACCGGGCCCCAGCATTTT. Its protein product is CASSLDTGPQHF.